This T cell receptor (beta chain) was sequenced for a study of cytomegalovirus exposure and HLA in healthy donors. Study-level points and caveats: V- and J-gene trimming of TCR beta was linked (in a later analysis) to a missense DCLRE1C variant. In vitro experiments confirmed that a few CMV-associated chains were specific for CMV antigens.

Trimming shortened V by 4 bases and J by 4 bases, and 12 bases separated the two germline ends. The CDR3 runs to 14 residues. Per the germline V gene, CDR1 is SGHNT and CDR2 is YYREEE (reference sequence). PCR involved 60 Vbeta and 13 Jbeta primers. Repertoires were generated with immunoSEQ multiplex PCR, while TCRdb's copy carries only in-frame clones and drops some. The sample records 150,000 or so clones, approximately 80% being singletons. Worth noting for this clone: Its antigen is still unknown.

The source of this sequence is a woman aged 45-65 years in good health and CMV-seropositive. The specimen was PBMCs. J is TRBJ2-1 and V is TRBV5-4, with TRBD1 as a possible D gene (6 bases). The CDR3 bases are TGTGCCAGCAGCCCATGGGACACTTACAATGAGCAGTTCTTC. Translating it yields CASSPWDTYNEQFF.